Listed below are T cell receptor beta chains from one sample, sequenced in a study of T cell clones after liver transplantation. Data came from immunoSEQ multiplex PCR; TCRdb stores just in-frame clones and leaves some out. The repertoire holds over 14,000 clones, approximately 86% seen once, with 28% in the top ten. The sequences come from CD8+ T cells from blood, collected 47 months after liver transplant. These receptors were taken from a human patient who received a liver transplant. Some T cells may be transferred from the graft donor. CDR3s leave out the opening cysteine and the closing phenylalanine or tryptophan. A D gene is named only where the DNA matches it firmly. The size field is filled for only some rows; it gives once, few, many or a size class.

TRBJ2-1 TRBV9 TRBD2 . ASSVDPAAGGALDEQF
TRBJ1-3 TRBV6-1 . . ASSEAPVIRSGNTIY
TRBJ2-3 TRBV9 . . ASSETGSTDTQY
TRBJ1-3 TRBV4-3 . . ASSQLTGNTIY
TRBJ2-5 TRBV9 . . ASSAHRGGLQETQY
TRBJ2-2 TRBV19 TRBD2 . ASSPGGLAGVSGGELF
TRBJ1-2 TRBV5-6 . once ASSLNPNYGYT
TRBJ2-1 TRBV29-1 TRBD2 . SARGTSRLSYNEQF
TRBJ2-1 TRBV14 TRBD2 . ASSRFGPGTNNEQF
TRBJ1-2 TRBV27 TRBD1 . ASSLTGTGWGGYGYT
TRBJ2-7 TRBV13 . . ASSLQGSLQEQY
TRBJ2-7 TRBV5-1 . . ASSFNSYEQY
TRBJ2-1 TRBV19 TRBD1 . ASSGDSYNEQF
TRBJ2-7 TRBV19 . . ASSIGASSWEQY
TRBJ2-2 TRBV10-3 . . AISDPTETNTGELF
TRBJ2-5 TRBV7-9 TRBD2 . ASSLPREGQGLEQETQY
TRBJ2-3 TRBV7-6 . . ASSLAARRASTDTQY
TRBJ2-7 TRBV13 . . ASSRRGLAFGEQY
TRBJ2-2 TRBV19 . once ASSIAFLGELF
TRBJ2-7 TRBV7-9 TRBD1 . ASSPPRAGGSYEQY
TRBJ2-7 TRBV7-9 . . ASKAAGASYEQY
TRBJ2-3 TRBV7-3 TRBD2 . ATQTSGSSTDTQY
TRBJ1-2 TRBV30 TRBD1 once AWSVIDRVDGYT
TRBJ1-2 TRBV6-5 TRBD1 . ASSYLTGDGYT
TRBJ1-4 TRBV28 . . ASSTVRGATNEKLF
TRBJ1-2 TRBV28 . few ASSLSEGYGYT
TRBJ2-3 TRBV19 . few ASSTFSGFSSTDTQY
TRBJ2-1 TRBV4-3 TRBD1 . ASSQGQGIDEQF
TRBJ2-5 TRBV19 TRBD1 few ASESGTGKETQY
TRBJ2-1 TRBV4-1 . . ASSPPGQGVGEQF
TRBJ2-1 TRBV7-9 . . ASTTSTYNEQF
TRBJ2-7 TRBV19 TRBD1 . ASSIDRDRGLVHEQY
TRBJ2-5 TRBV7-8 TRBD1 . ASSPGDSPAAQY
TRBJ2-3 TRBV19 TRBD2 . ASSPSGDITDTQY
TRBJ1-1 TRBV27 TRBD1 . ASSSTGITEAF
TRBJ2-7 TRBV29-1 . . SVDLGGEQY
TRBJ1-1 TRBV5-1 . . ASSLGFMNTEAF
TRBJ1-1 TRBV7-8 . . ASSFRRNTEAF
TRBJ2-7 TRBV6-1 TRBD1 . ASRPGQGYSYEQY
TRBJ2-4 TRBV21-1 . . ASSKARLTVNIQY
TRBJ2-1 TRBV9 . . ASSEGNPILGEQF